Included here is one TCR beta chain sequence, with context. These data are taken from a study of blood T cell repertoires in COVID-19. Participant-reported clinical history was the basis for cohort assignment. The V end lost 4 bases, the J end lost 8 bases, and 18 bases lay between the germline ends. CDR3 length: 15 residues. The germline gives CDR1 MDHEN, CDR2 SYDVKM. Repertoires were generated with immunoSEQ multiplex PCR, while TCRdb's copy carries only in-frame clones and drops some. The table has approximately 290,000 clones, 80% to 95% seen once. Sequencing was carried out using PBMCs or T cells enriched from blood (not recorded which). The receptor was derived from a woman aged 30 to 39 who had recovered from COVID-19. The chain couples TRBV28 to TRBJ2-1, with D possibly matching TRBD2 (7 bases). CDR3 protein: CASSSLGGQFYEQFF. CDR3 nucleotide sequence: TGTGCCAGCAGTTCCCTGGGGGGGCAATTCTATGAGCAGTTCTTC. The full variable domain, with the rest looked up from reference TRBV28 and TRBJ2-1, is DVKVTQSSRYLVKRTGEKVFLECVQDMDHENMFWYRQDPGLGLRLIYFSYDVKMKEKGDIPEGYSVSREKKERFSLILESASTNQTSMYLCASSSLGGQFYEQFFGPGTRLTVL.